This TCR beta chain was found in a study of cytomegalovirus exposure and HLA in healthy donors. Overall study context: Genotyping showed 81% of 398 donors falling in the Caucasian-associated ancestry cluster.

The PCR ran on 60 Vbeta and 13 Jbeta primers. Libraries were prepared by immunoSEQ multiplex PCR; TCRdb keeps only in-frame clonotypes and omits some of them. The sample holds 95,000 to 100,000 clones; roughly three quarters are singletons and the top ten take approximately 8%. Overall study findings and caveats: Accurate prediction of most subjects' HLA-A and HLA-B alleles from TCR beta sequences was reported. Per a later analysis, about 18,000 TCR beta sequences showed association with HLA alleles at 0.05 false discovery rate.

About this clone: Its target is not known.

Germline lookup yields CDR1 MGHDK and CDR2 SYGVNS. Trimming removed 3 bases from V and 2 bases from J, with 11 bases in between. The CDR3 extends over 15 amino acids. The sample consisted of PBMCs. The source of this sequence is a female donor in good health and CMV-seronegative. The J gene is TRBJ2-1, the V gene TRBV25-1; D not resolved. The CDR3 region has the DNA TGTGCCAGCAGTGACAGGCGAAGACCCTACAATGAGCAGTTCTTC. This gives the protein CASSDRRRPYNEQFF.